A single sample is the source of the 20 T cell receptor beta chains below, sequenced in a study of shared T cell receptors in the human thymus. The table came from immunoSEQ multiplex PCR; TCRdb's copy has only in-frame clones and leaves some out. Seen here are about 610,000 clones, around nine tenths observed once, and the top ten hold about 0.01%. This same sample was also taken into another study, of human thymus T cells.

The sequenced material came from thymocytes. The origin of the receptors is a boy younger than two with a congenital heart defect.

This clone has only a few counts. The chain recombines TRBV10-3 with TRBJ2-5; tentatively, D is TRBD1 (7 bases). This CDR3 spans 15 amino acids. The V end was cut by 3 bases, the J end by 7 bases, with 18 bases between. The germline gives CDR1 ENHRY, CDR2 SYGVKD. CDR3 amino acids: CAISEGGPKGATQYF. DNA for the CDR3: TGTGCCATCAGTGAAGGAGGGCCTAAGGGGGCGACCCAGTACTTC.

The chain has TRBV19 and TRBJ2-5; D might be TRBD2 (5 bases). CDR1 is LNHDA, CDR2 SQIVND, per germline (reference sequence). V dropped 3 bases and J dropped 0 bases, with 14 bases sitting between them. The CDR3 contains 16 residues. This CDR3 reads CASSIGFRGYQETQYF. The DNA of the CDR3 is TGTGCCAGTAGTATCGGATTTAGAGGGTACCAAGAGACCCAGTACTTC.

This clone was counted once. CDR3 in DNA: TGTGCCATCAGTGACCGGGGGGCCAATAGCGGGAGGCCCAACGAGCAGTACTTC. Its protein is CAISDRGANSGRPNEQYF. The chain carries TRBV10-3 and TRBJ2-7; TRBD2 matches 10 bases. There are 18 residues in the CDR3. The germline V gene encodes CDR1 ENHRY and CDR2 SYGVKD. With 3 bases clipped from V and 5 bases from J, the junction kept 16 bases outside the gene matches.

The chain is built from TRBV5-5 and TRBJ1-2; 8 nucleotides align to TRBD1. Germline loops: CDR1 SGHKS, CDR2 YYEKEE (reference sequence). V shed 0 bases, J shed 3 bases, and the junction held 4 bases outside the gene matches. The CDR3 is 15 amino acids. The CDR3 sequence: CASSLEGQGYYGYTF. Written as DNA, the CDR3 is TGTGCCAGCAGCTTGGAAGGACAGGGATACTATGGCTACACCTTC.

The chain uses TRBV5-4 and TRBJ2-4, with D uncertain. With 0 bases removed from V and 8 bases from J, the gap between germline ends came to 12 bases. CDR3 length equals 14 residues. Germline CDR1 and CDR2: SGHNT and YYREEE (reference sequence). CDR3 in amino acids: CASSLDGLKYIQYF. Here the CDR3 DNA reads TGTGCCAGCAGCTTGGACGGGTTGAAATACATTCAGTACTTC.

This chain links TRBV5-6 with TRBJ2-7; tentative D call: TRBD1 (5 bases). The V end was cut by 4 bases, the J end by 3 bases, with 14 bases between. The CDR3 runs to 14 residues. Germline CDR1 is SGHDT and CDR2 is YYEEEE. The DNA of the CDR3 is TGTGCCAGCAGCCAGCGCCTAGGGGTCTACGAGCAGTACTTC. Translation gives CASSQRLGVYEQYF. The variable domain in full, with the rest retrieved from reference TRBV5-6 and TRBJ2-7, is DAGVTQSPTHLIKTRGQQVTLRCSPKSGHDTVSWYQQALGQGPQFIFQYYEEEERQRGNFPDRFSGHQFPNYSSELNVNALLLGDSALYLCASSQRLGVYEQYFGPGTRLTVT.

This chain joins TRBV29-1 and TRBJ2-1, with 9 bases matching TRBD2. V lost 7 bases to trimming and J lost 10 bases; unmatched junction nucleotides: 17. CDR3 length: 15 residues. The germline CDR1 and CDR2 sequences are SQVTM and ANQGSEA. The CDR3: CSDRYSGSPEVEQFF. In DNA, the CDR3 is TGCAGCGATCGTTATAGCGGGAGCCCGGAGGTCGAGCAGTTCTTC.

A single count supports this clone. The J gene is TRBJ2-3, the V gene TRBV9; TRBD2 aligns across 8 bases. The CDR3 has 17 residues. Looked up from germline, CDR1 is SGDLS and CDR2 is YYNGEE. With 0 bases clipped from V and 1 base from J, the junction kept 7 bases outside the gene matches. CDR3 region: CASSVDGGGAGTDTQYF. CDR3 nucleotides: TGTGCCAGCAGCGTAGACGGGGGGGGAGCTGGCACAGATACGCAGTATTTT.

The chain recombines TRBV4-1 with TRBJ2-7, with D perhaps matching TRBD1 (6 bases). Trimming removed 4 bases at V and 5 bases at J, with 15 bases between. Germline-derived CDR1 and CDR2 are MGHRA and YSYEKL. The CDR3 consists of 14 residues. The CDR3 region is CASSPPTGPHEQYF. CDR3 coding DNA: TGCGCCAGCAGCCCCCCGACAGGTCCCCACGAGCAGTACTTC.

The chain combines TRBV18 with TRBJ2-3; 9 bases are a match to TRBD2. Unmatched junction bases numbered 10, after V lost 6 bases and J lost 6 bases. CDR1 is KGHSH and CDR2 is LQKENI in the germline V gene. CDR3 length equals 15 residues. CDR3 bases: TGTGCCAGCTCCCCCAGGCGGGAGGGCCGCGATACGCAGTATTTT. Its protein product is CASSPRREGRDTQYF.

This chain uses TRBV7-9 with TRBJ2-7; 9 bases line up with TRBD2. The CDR3 is 17 residues long. The V gene's germline CDR1 is SEHNR and CDR2 FQNEAQ (reference sequence). J lost 0 bases, V lost 1 base, and 7 bases had no gene match. DNA of the CDR3: TGTGCCAGCAGCTTAGTCCTTAGCGGGAGCATCTCCTACGAGCAGTACTTC. It encodes CASSLVLSGSISYEQYF.

The chain uses TRBV4-2 and TRBJ2-4, with 14 positions matching TRBD2. In germline, CDR1 is LGHNA, CDR2 YNFKEQ. The CDR3 has 18 amino acids. The V and J ends lost 3 bases and 12 bases, in that order; junction bases with no gene match: 16. CDR3 protein: CASSHPRLAGGPLWPQYF. The DNA of the CDR3 is TGTGCCAGCAGCCATCCCAGACTAGCGGGAGGGCCCCTTTGGCCTCAGTACTTC.

The chain combines TRBV5-6 with TRBJ1-2, with 9 bases identical to TRBD1. V was pared by 3 bases and J by 2 bases, with 8 bases of the junction left unmatched. This CDR3 is 16 amino acids long. The V gene's germline CDR1 is SGHDT and CDR2 YYEEEE. CDR3 loop: CASSSRRDRENYGYTF. The CDR3 DNA reads as TGTGCCAGCAGCTCGCGCCGGGACAGGGAAAACTATGGCTACACCTTC.

This chain connects TRBV14 to TRBJ1-1; the match to TRBD1 covers 9 bases. The J segment lost 0 bases and the V segment lost 0 bases, leaving 14 bases of the junction unmatched. CDR1 SGHDN and CDR2 FVKESK come from the germline V gene. The CDR3 loop spans 20 amino acids. The CDR3 sequence is CASSQDNYQGDRAMNTEAFF. CDR3 DNA sequence: TGTGCCAGCAGCCAAGATAACTACCAAGGGGACAGGGCGATGAACACTGAAGCTTTCTTT.

CDR3 sequence (DNA): TGTGCCACCAGCAGAGAACACAGGGCGGCAGATACGCAGTATTTT. It codes for CATSREHRAADTQYF. The chain employs TRBV15 and TRBJ2-3; D is possibly TRBD1 (6 bases). The CDR3 contains 15 residues. With 0 bases removed from V and 4 bases from J, the gap between germline ends came to 11 bases. Germline CDR1 reads LNHNV; CDR2 reads YYDKDF (reference sequence).

The V call is TRBV6-1, the J call TRBJ1-5, with D unclear. Per germline, CDR1 MNHNS and CDR2 SASEGT. This CDR3 spans 19 amino acids. Trimming left V 3 bases short and J 3 bases short, with 24 bases between. The CDR3 region is CASSDTGRGSPGNNQPQHF. The CDR3 DNA sequence: TGTGCCAGCAGTGACACTGGGCGAGGGTCTCCGGGCAACAATCAGCCCCAGCATTTT.

The chain is built from TRBV20-1 and TRBJ2-7, with D uncertain. The CDR3 loop spans 9 amino acids. Trimming took off 6 bases at V and 3 bases at J, with 3 bases between the two ends. Germline assignment: CDR1 DFQATT and CDR2 SNEGSKA (reference sequence). The CDR3 protein is CSAGYEQYF. For the CDR3, the DNA is TGCAGTGCCGGCTACGAGCAGTACTTC.

V gene TRBV18 combines with J gene TRBJ2-1; 8 bases are shared with TRBD1. The CDR3 runs 16 residues. Germline-derived CDR1 and CDR2 are KGHSH and LQKENI. V shed 6 bases, J shed 4 bases, and the junction held 11 bases outside the gene matches. The CDR3 region is CASSQGARPDYNEQFF. The CDR3 bases are TGTGCCAGCTCCCAGGGGGCGCGCCCGGATTACAATGAGCAGTTCTTC. The full variable domain, rest sourced from reference TRBV18 and TRBJ2-1, is NAGVMQNPRHLVRRRGQEARLRCSPMKGHSHVYWYRQLPEEGLKFMVYLQKENIIDESGMPKERFSAEFPKEGPSILRIQQVVRGDSAAYFCASSQGARPDYNEQFFGPGTRLTVL.

V usage is TRBV13 and J usage is TRBJ2-3; possible D gene TRBD2, 6 bases. CDR1 PRHDT and CDR2 FYEKMQ come from the germline V gene (reference sequence). The CDR3 totals 17 residues. The ends were cut back, 4 bases at V and 3 bases at J, with 20 bases in the middle. DNA for the CDR3: TGTGCCAGCAGCTCCATCTTAGTAGGGAGGCCTACAGATACGCAGTATTTT. It is translated as CASSSILVGRPTDTQYF.

The V call is TRBV7-9, the J call TRBJ2-2; D is uncertain. Trimming took 5 bases from V and 4 from J, leaving 14 bases between them. Germline values: CDR1 SEHNR, CDR2 FQNEAQ (reference sequence). The CDR3 totals 15 residues. The CDR3 sequence is CASSPPGSSTGELFF. The CDR3 DNA reads as TGTGCCAGCAGCCCTCCCGGGTCGAGCACCGGGGAGCTGTTTTTT.